Each of the 10 T cell receptor beta chains below was sequenced from the same sample in a study of T cells in Graves' hyperthyroidism and ophthalmopathy. Authors of the study amplified TCR beta CDR3 regions from RNA transcripts. First-round RT-PCR with HTBI primers amplified the TCR CDR3 region. TCRdb used MiXCR to reprocess the multiplex PCR reads, holding one entry per CDR3 protein. The sample consists of under 450,000 distinct CDR3 sequences, about a sixth of them appearing once. The sequenced sample was blood. These receptors all come from a woman aged 30 to 39 with Graves' hyperthyroidism that later progressed to Graves' ophthalmopathy.

The rearrangement uses TRBV7-9 and TRBJ1-6; no clear D. The CDR3 spans 14 residues. The V end lost 4 bases, the J end lost 8 bases, and 12 bases lay between the germline ends. Per germline, CDR1 SEHNR and CDR2 FQNEAQ (reference sequence). The CDR3 here is CASSSERHDSPLHF. CDR3 DNA: TGTGCCAGCAGCTCTGAGCGTCATGATTCACCCCTCCACTTT.

To note about this clonotype: At one boundary the junction diverges from the germline segment, which might be a read error. V usage is TRBV11-2 and J usage is TRBJ2-7; D is undetermined. CDR1 and CDR2 from the germline V gene are SGHAT and FQNNGV. The CDR3 consists of 12 residues. As DNA, the CDR3 is TGTGCCCGCAGCTTAATACAATACGAGCAGTACTTC. Translated, it gives CARSLIQYEQYF.

The rearrangement links TRBV18 to TRBJ1-1; D not resolved. The V and J ends lost 2 bases and 2 bases respectively, with 6 bases between them. This CDR3 comprises 13 residues. In germline, CDR1 is KGHSH, CDR2 LQKENI. CDR3 DNA sequence: TGTGCCAGCTCACCAATCAAAAACACTGAAGCTTTCTTT. Encoded protein: CASSPIKNTEAFF.

This sequence joins TRBV20-1 and TRBJ2-7; 9 bases are a match to TRBD2. Trimming took 1 base from V and 2 from J; bases not matched to a gene: 18. Germline CDR1 DFQATT, CDR2 SNEGSKA (reference sequence). The CDR3 is 19 amino acids. CDR3 in amino acids: CSARGLSAGGPSGPYEQYF. The CDR3 DNA reads TGCAGTGCTAGAGGTCTCTCGGCGGGAGGGCCGTCGGGTCCCTACGAGCAGTACTTC.

This clonotype was seen many times. The J gene is TRBJ1-2, the V gene TRBV2; TRBD1 aligns across 7 bases. V was pared by 6 bases and J by 1 base, with 11 bases of the junction left unmatched. Germline V gene data show CDR1 as SNHLY and CDR2 as FYNNEI. The CDR3 is 16 residues long. The CDR3 protein is CASRGRDSEINYGYTF. The CDR3 coding sequence is TGTGCCAGCAGGGGAAGGGACAGCGAAATTAACTATGGCTACACCTTC.

The table lists this clonotype with a count of one. This may come from a read error, since a much larger clone is one base off. The chain combines TRBV5-1 with TRBJ1-4; a weak D match, TRBD1 (5 bases). Between the trimmed V and J ends, which lost 3 bases and 6 bases, there was a span of 15 bases. Germline lookup yields CDR1 SGHRS and CDR2 YFSETQ. The CDR3 totals 15 residues. CDR3 in amino acids: CASSSEGRSDEKLFF. The CDR3, as DNA: TGCGCCAGCAGCTCGGAGGGGCGGTCGGATGAAAAACTGTTTTTT.

This clonotype was seen repeatedly, ten times or more. The chain links TRBV6-1 to TRBJ1-5; TRBD1 matches at 8 bases. V dropped 2 bases and J dropped 7; count of bases not matched to a gene: 7. CDR1 MNHNS and CDR2 SASEGT come from the germline V gene. There are 15 residues in the CDR3. Here the CDR3 DNA reads TGTGCCAGCAGTGAATCCACAGGGGGTCAACAGCCCCAGCATTTT. This translates into CASSESTGGQQPQHF.

There are many counts of this clonotype. This rearrangement joins TRBV2 to TRBJ2-1, with a possible D match to TRBD2 (6 bases). This CDR3 has 14 amino acids. V lost 5 bases, J lost 5 bases, and 13 bases lay in between. Germline CDR1 is SNHLY and CDR2 is FYNNEI. This chain's CDR3 is CASSRLANDNEQFF. CDR3 DNA: TGTGCCAGCAGTCGTCTAGCGAACGACAATGAGCAGTTCTTC.

The J gene is TRBJ1-4, the V gene TRBV5-5; D might be TRBD1 (5 bases). CDR3 length: 15 amino acids. V was trimmed by 4 bases and J by 7 bases, leaving 17 bases between them. In germline, CDR1 is SGHKS, CDR2 YYEKEE (reference sequence). CDR3 sequence (DNA): TGTGCCAGCAGCAAGTCAGGGTCTCCGGCTGAAAAACTGTTTTTT. Its translation is CASSKSGSPAEKLFF.

The chain employs TRBV19 and TRBJ1-5, with a weak D call TRBD1 (6 bases). Trimming left V 5 bases short and J 6 bases short, with 17 bases between. The CDR3 is made up of 15 amino acids. Per germline, CDR1 LNHDA and CDR2 SQIVND (reference sequence). CDR3 bases: TGTGCCAGTAGTGTAGCCGGGCAGGGGAGTCAGCCCCAGCATTTT. Translated, it gives CASSVAGQGSQPQHF.